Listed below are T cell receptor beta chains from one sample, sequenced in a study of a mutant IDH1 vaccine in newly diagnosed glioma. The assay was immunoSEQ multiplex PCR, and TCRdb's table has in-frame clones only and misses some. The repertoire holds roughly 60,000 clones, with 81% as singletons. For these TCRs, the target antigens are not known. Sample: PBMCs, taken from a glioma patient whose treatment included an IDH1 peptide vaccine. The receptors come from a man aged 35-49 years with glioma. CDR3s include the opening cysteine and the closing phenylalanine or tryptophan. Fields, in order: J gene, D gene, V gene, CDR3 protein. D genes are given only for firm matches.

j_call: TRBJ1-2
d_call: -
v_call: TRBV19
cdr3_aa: CASSIGLAYGYTF

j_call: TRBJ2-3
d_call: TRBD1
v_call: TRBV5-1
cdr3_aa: CASSLTGQSTDTQYF

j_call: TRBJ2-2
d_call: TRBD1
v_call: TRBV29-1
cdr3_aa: CSVGGQGLTGELFF

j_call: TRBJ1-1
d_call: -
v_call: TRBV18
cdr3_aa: CASSPGGAEAFF

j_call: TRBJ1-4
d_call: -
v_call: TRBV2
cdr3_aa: CASLLRATNEKLFF

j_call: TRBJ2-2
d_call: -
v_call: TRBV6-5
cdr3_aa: CASSYEGTGELFF

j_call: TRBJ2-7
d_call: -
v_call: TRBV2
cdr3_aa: CASSIGDLDYEQYF

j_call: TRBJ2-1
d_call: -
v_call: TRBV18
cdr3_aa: CASSPGTAYNEQFF

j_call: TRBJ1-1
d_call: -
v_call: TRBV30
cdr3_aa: CAWITRLGGTEAFF

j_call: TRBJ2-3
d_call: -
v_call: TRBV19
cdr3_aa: CASSIPGGSSDTQYF

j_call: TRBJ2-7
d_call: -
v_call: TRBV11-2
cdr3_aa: CASSLEAGAYEQYF

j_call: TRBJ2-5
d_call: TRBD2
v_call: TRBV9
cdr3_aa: CASSVGGTMETQYF

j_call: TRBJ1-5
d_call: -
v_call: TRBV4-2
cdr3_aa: CASSQDWRSNQPQHF

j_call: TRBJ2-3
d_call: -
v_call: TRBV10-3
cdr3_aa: CAISASGDTQYF

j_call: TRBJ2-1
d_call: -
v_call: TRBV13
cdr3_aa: CASSLGHRGASEQFF

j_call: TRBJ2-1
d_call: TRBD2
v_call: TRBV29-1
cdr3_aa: CSYRLAGGGEQFF

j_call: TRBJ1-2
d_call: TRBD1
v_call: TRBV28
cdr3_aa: CASSPTGIYGYTF

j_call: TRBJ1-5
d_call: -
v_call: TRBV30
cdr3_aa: CAWSVSLGGNQPQHF

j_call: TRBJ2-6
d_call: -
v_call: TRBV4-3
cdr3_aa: CASSPDSSSGANVLTF

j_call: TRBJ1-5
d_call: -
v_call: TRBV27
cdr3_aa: CASSLTSSLRGNQPQHF

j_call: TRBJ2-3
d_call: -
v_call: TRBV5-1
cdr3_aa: CASSFSGASTDTQYF

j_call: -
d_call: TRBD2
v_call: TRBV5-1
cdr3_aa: CASSAGLAGLEQYF

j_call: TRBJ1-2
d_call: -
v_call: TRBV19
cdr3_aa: CASSIDIDGYTF

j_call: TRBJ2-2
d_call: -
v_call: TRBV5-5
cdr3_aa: CASSSFWARADTGELFF

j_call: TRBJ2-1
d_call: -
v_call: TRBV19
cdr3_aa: CASRVDRFSYNEQFF

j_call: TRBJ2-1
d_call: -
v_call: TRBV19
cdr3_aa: CASSIVPSYGEQFF

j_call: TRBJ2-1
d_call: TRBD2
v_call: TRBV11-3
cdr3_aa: CASSLGGGLAGNEQFF

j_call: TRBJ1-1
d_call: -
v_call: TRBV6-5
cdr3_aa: CASSYPGVTEAFF

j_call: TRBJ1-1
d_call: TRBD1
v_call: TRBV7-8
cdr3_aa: CASSYGDRVGAFF

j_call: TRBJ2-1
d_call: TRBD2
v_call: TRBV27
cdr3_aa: CASTSGSRYNEQFF

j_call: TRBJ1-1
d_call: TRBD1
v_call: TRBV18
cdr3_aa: CASSRGQGNEAFF

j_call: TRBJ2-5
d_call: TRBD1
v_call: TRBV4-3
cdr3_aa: CASSQGDRGRETQYF

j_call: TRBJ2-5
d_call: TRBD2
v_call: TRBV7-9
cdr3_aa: CASSIGLAGGMETQYF

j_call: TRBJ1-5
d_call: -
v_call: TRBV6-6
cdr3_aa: CASSYEGENQPQHF

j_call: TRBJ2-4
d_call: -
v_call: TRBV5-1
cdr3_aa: CASSANPLRSPLAKNIQYF

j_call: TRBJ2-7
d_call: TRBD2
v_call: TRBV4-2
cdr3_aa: CASSPEERGGREQYF

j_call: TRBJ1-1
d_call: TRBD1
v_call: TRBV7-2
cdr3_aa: CASRGTGGQTEAFF

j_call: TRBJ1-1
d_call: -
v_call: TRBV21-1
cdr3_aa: CASSPQGQGILEAFF

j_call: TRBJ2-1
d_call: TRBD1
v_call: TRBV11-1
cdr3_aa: CASLRSDRGRGYEQFF

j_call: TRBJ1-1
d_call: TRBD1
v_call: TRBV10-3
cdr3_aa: CAIRAGTGLPEAFF

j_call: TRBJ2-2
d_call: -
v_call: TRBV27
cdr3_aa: CASSLRGTGELFF

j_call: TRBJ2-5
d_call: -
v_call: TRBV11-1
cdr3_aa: CASSLGRLLETQYF

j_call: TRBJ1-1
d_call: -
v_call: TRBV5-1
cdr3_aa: CASSRGVNTEAFF

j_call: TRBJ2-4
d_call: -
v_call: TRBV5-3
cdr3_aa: CARSFPSLLAKNIQYF

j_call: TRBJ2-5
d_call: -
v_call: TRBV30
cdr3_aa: CAWGGSETQYF

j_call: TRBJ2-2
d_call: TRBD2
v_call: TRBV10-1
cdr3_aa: CASSDQRGSTGELFF

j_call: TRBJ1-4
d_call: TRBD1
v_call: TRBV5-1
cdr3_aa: CASSLVGTGSEKLFF

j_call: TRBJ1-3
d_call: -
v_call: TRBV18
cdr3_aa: CASSPKESSGNTIYF

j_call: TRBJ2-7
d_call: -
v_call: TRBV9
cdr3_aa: CASSPGPKTYEQYF

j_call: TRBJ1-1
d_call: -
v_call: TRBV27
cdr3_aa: CALKESGEAFF

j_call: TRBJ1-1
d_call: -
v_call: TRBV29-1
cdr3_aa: CSATPGGSLSEAFF

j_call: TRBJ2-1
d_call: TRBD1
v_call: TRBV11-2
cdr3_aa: CASSGERDRWAHYNEQFF

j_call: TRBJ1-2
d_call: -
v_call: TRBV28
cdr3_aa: CASSTPQTARGYTF

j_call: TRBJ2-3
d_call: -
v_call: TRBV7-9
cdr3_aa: CASSITVGSTDTQYF

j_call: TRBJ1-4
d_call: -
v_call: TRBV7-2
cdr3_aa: CASSPQVGRGGGEKLFF

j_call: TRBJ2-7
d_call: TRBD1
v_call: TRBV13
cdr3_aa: CASSATGVYEQYF

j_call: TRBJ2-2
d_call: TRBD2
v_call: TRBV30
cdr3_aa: CAWSGIAGTNTGELFF

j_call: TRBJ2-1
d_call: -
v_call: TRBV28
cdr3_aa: CASSPFRWQPPPPVEFF

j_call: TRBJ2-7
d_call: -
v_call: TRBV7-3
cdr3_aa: CASSLGAGFSYEQYF

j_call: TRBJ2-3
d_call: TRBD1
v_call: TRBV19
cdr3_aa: CASSIGQGIDTQYF